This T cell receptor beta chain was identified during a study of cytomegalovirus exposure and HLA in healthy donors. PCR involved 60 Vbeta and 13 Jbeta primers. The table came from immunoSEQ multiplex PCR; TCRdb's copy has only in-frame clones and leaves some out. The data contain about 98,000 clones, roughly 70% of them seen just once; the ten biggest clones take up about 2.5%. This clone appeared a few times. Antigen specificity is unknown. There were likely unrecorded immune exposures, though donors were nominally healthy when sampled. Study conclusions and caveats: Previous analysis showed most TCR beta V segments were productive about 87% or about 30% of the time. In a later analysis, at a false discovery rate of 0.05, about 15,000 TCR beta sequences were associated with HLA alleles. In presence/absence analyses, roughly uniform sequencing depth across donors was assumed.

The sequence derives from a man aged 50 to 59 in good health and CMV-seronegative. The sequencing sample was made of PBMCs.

CDR3 sequence (DNA): TGTGCCAGCAGTGCGACTAGCGGGGGTACCTACAATGAGCAGTTCTTC. As protein: CASSATSGGTYNEQFF. This chain links TRBV6-1 with TRBJ2-1, with 12 bases lining up with TRBD2. Losses at the gene ends were 4 bases for V and 2 bases for J; bases not matched to a gene: 3. Germline lookup yields CDR1 MNHNS and CDR2 SASEGT. The CDR3 is 16 amino acids.